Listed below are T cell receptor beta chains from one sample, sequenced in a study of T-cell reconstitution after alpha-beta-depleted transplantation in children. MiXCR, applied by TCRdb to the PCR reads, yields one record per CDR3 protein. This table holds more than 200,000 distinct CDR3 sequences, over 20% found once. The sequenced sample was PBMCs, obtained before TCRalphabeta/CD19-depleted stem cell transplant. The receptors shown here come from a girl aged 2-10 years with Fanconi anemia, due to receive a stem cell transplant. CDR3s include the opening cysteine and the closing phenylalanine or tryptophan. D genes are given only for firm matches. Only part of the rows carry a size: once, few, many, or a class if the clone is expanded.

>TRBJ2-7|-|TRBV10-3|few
CAIEGESYEQYF
TGTGCCATCGAGGGCGAATCCTACGAGCAGTACTTC
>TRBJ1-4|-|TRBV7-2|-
CASSSQGIRLFF
TGTGCCAGCAGCTCCCAGGGTATACGGCTGTTTTTT
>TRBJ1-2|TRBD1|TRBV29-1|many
CSVISRGNYGYTF
TGCAGCGTTATATCCAGGGGGAACTATGGCTACACCTTC
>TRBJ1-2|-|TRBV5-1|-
CASSLAASAPIYGYTF
TGCGCCAGCAGCTTGGCGGCCTCGGCACCTATCTATGGCTACACCTTC
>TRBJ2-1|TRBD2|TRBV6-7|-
CASSKRREVGNEQFF
TGTGCCAGCAGTAAACGACGGGAGGTTGGCAATGAGCAGTTCTTC
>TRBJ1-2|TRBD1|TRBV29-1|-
CSVRTGDGYTF
TGCAGCGTCCGGACAGGGGACGGCTACACCTTC
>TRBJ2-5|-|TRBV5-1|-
CASSRDVNQETQYF
TGCGCCAGCAGCCGGGACGTCAACCAAGAGACCCAGTACTTC
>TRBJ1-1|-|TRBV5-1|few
CASQFGGGDTEAFF
TGCGCCAGCCAATTCGGGGGAGGGGACACTGAAGCTTTCTTT
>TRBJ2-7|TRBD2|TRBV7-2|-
CASSSDRRGGHEQYF
TGTGCCAGCAGCTCCGATAGGCGGGGGGGCCACGAGCAGTACTTC
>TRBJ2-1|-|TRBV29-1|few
CSVLSTLLYNEQFF
TGCAGCGTTCTCAGCACTCTTCTCTACAATGAGCAGTTCTTC
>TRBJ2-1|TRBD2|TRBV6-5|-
CASSSSPGGSYNEQFF
TGTGCCAGCAGTTCGTCACCGGGGGGGAGCTACAATGAGCAGTTCTTC
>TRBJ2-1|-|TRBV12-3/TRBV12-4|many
CASSSQPQGDEQFF
TGTGCCAGCAGTTCCCAGCCACAGGGCGATGAGCAGTTCTTC
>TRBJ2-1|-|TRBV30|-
CACHRGSSYNEQFF
TGTGCCTGCCACCGAGGGAGCTCCTACAATGAGCAGTTCTTC
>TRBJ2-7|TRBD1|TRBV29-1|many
CSVVGIGGAYEQYF
TGCAGCGTTGTAGGTATAGGGGGCGCCTACGAGCAGTACTTC
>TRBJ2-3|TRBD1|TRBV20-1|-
CSAGGPGPNRGDTQYF
TGCAGTGCTGGCGGGCCAGGGCCTAACAGGGGAGATACGCAGTATTTT
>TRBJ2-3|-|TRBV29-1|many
CSVDQATDTQYF
TGCAGCGTTGACCAGGCCACAGATACGCAGTATTTT
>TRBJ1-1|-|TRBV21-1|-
CASSQTGTGDAFF
TGTGCCAGCAGTCAGACCGGGACAGGGGACGCTTTCTTT
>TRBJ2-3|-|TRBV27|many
CATAKGARTDTQYF
TGTGCCACCGCTAAGGGAGCACGGACAGATACGCAGTATTTT
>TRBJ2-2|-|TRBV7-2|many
CASSSYTGELFF
TGTGCCAGCAGCTCTTACACCGGGGAGCTGTTTTTT
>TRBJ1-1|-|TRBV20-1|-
CSARGPLEAFF
TGCAGTGCTAGAGGACCGCTTGAAGCTTTCTTT
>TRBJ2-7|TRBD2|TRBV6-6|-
CASSYNSGEQYF
TGTGCCAGCAGTTACAATAGCGGGGAGCAGTACTTC